This record covers a single T cell receptor beta chain. Researchers report immunoSEQ v3.0 was run at survey level. For every sample, sequencing targeted about 35,000-50,000 T-cell genomes. Sequencing used immunoSEQ multiplex PCR; TCRdb keeps in-frame clones, though not all of them. The sample shows approximately 15,000 clones, about 82% of them seen only once. These data come from a study of long-term antiretroviral therapy in people with HIV. Looked up from germline, CDR1 is SGHKS and CDR2 is YYEKEE (reference sequence). V dropped 3 bases and J dropped 2; count of bases not matched to a gene: 4. The CDR3 runs 15 residues.

The sequences come from unsorted PBMCs, collected 1.8 years before starting antiretroviral therapy. This receptor was obtained from a woman between 40 and 55 years old with HIV. The V call is TRBV5-5, the J call TRBJ1-5; 8 bases line up with TRBD1. The CDR3 nucleotides read TGTGCCAGCAGCTCCTTGGACAGGGGCAATCAGCCCCAGCATTTT. Translating it yields CASSSLDRGNQPQHF.